This entry lists 4 T cell receptor beta chains sequenced from one sample in a study of cytomegalovirus exposure and HLA in healthy donors. The PCR contained 60 Vbeta and 13 Jbeta primers. Clones were sequenced by immunoSEQ multiplex PCR, and TCRdb holds only the in-frame ones, with some missing. The sample holds under 200,000 clones, around 80% seen once. Source material: PBMCs. The receptors originated from a male donor in good health and CMV-seropositive.

The chain combines TRBV10-3 with TRBJ1-4; 7 bases line up with TRBD1. This CDR3 comprises 14 residues. J was trimmed by 5 bases and V by 4 bases; bases with no gene match: 4. From germline, CDR1 is ENHRY and CDR2 SYGVKD. The CDR3 loop is CAISGQGGNEKLFF. Written as DNA, the CDR3 is TGTGCCATCAGTGGACAGGGCGGAAATGAAAAACTGTTTTTT.

The rearrangement joins TRBV7-3 to TRBJ1-2, with D possibly matching TRBD1 (5 bases). V dropped 5 bases and J dropped 6 bases, with 13 bases sitting between them. Germline V lookup: CDR1 SGHTA, CDR2 FQGTGA. The CDR3 is 13 residues long. This CDR3 reads CASSRPGGNGYTF. In nucleotides, the CDR3 is TGTGCCAGCAGCCGCCCGGGGGGGAATGGCTACACCTTC.

This chain links TRBV18 with TRBJ2-7; tentative D call: TRBD1 (6 bases). The CDR3 totals 15 residues. Germline CDR1 reads KGHSH; CDR2 reads LQKENI. Trimming stripped 1 base from V and 6 bases from J, with 16 bases between. The CDR3 protein is CASSPLVLEGGEQYF. Here the CDR3 DNA reads TGTGCCAGCTCACCACTCGTCCTTGAAGGGGGCGAGCAGTACTTC.

This clone occurred a few times. The chain has TRBV7-9 and TRBJ2-7, with D tentatively TRBD2 (6 bases). V shed 3 bases and J shed 2 bases, with 8 bases lying between them. The germline CDR1 and CDR2 sequences are SEHNR and FQNEAQ (reference sequence). This CDR3 comprises 13 residues. The CDR3 coding sequence is TGTGCCAGCAGCTTGGAGGGCCCCTACGAGCAGTACTTC. It yields the protein CASSLEGPYEQYF.